This paragraph covers one TCR beta chain sequence. The record originates from a study of T cell changes during pregnancy in multiple sclerosis. Only in-frame clones appear in the TCRdb table, and some are missing; sequencing was by immunoSEQ multiplex PCR. The sample has fewer than 65,000 clones, more than 85% seen once. The source was peripheral blood, collected before pregnancy. The receptor comes from a female donor with multiple sclerosis, enrolled in a pregnancy study.

This CDR3 is CASRSSGVEAEQFF. DNA of the CDR3: TGTGCCAGCAGGTCTTCAGGGGTAGAGGCTGAGCAGTTCTTC. The chain joins TRBV6-6 to TRBJ2-1; TRBD1 might be the D (6 bases). Trimming removed 6 bases at V and 9 bases at J, with 18 bases between. CDR1 is MNHNY, CDR2 SVGAGI, per germline (reference sequence). The CDR3 runs to 14 residues.